This TCR beta chain stems from a study of vaccination and CD4 T cells after COVID-19. About the study: A CEFX pool, an HIV-1 Nef pool, or else no peptide went into the control cultures.

Oncomine TCR Beta short-read sequencing was applied to DNA from cultured CD4+ T cells. The authors extracted genomic DNA from cultured CD4+ T cells. TCRdb re-derived calls from the PCR reads in MiXCR, one entry per CDR3 protein. The sample has around 6,400 distinct CDR3 sequences, 35% seen once. Treatment denoted: roughly ten-day PBMC culture with coronavirus spike peptide pools or control peptides (ViraFEST assay). During the years 2011-2018, before the COVID-19 pandemic, the unexposed donor's CD4+ T cells were collected. TCRs were sequenced by ViraFEST after antigen-specific T cells had been expanded with peptide pools. The culture of roughly 2 million PBMCs per well included 10 IU/ml IL-2 and roughly 10 ug/ml peptide pools. The medium had half its volume replaced with fresh IL-2 medium on days 3 and 7. The CDR3 loop spans 13 amino acids. The V gene lost 1 base and the J gene lost 5 bases, with 8 bases spanning the gap. CDR1 is LGHDT, CDR2 YNNKEL, per germline (reference sequence).

To note about this clonotype: What it binds is unknown.

This TCR was sampled from a human donor in good health. The source material was CD4+ T cells from blood, cultured in vitro. This sequence joins TRBV3-1 and TRBJ2-5; a weak D match, TRBD2 (5 bases). The CDR3: CASSQVEGETQYF. CDR3 in DNA: TGTGCCAGCAGCCAAGTAGAGGGCGAGACCCAGTACTTC.